One sample yielded the 8 T cell receptor beta chains listed below, sequenced in a study of T cell responses to AZD1222 COVID-19 vaccine (dated by TCRdb to the early 2020s). The library was made by the immunoSEQ multiplex PCR assay. TCRdb obtained this table from immuneACCESS and retained in-frame rearrangements with V and J assigned. These tables miss some clones; where compared with another copy, unresolved V genes account for less than half of the shortfall, and the remainder is unexplained. The sample table lists 68,000 or so clones, roughly 90% of them with a count of one. The ten largest make up 7.5% to 9.5% of the sample. The time point label of this sample denotes: baseline before first vaccination. Here the sequenced sample was peripheral blood, taken on day 0 of AZD1222 vaccination. These receptors originate from an adult in good health.

The genes are TRBV7-3 and TRBJ2-2, with D maybe TRBD2 (5 bases). Looked up from germline, CDR1 is SGHTA and CDR2 is FQGTGA. The CDR3 consists of 16 residues. With 4 bases removed from V and 1 base from J, the gap between germline ends came to 13 bases. CDR3 residues: CASSSTLGVNTGELFF. CDR3 nucleotide sequence: TGTGCCAGCAGCTCGACACTAGGAGTGAACACCGGGGAGCTGTTTTTT.

The chain joins TRBV5-4 to TRBJ1-1; 7 bases agree with TRBD1. V trimming: 3 bases; J trimming: 1 base; junction bases outside the gene matches: 12. The CDR3 spans 17 residues. CDR1 SGHNT and CDR2 YYREEE come from the germline V gene (reference sequence). The CDR3 sequence: CASSSPHRGDRNTEAFF. For the CDR3, the DNA is TGTGCCAGCAGCTCGCCCCACAGGGGTGATCGGAACACTGAAGCTTTCTTT.

The CDR3 spells CATSREKAHRSGNTIYF. The CDR3 DNA follows: TGTGCCACCAGCAGAGAAAAGGCGCATCGCTCTGGAAACACCATATATTTT. The rearrangement uses TRBV15 and TRBJ1-3; no reliable D call. V was pared by 0 bases and J by 0 bases, with 12 bases between. This CDR3 is built from 17 residues. Germline V lookup: CDR1 LNHNV, CDR2 YYDKDF (reference sequence).

V usage is TRBV4-1 and J usage is TRBJ2-7, with TRBD1 as a possible D gene (6 bases). The germline gives CDR1 MGHRA, CDR2 YSYEKL. V was clipped by 4 bases and J by 6 bases, with 19 bases between them. This CDR3 is 15 amino acids long. The CDR3, as DNA: TGCGCCAGCAGCCTTCGAGGCAGGGAAGGGGGCGAGCAGTACTTC. Translation: CASSLRGREGGEQYF.

This clone was seen a single time. This sequence joins TRBV29-1 and TRBJ2-4, with D hard to call. The V end was cut by 3 bases, the J end by 7 bases, with 10 bases between. Germline V gene lookup returns CDR1 SQVTM and CDR2 ANQGSEA. The CDR3 loop spans 12 amino acids. CDR3: CSVEGMENIQYF. The CDR3 DNA is TGCAGCGTTGAGGGGATGGAGAACATTCAGTACTTC.

CDR3 bases: TGTGCCACCAGCAGTGGGAATTCCTACAATGAGCAGTTCTTC. Amino acids: CATSSGNSYNEQFF. The chain has TRBV15 and TRBJ2-1; D gene ambiguous. The CDR3 has 14 amino acids. Trimming took off 3 bases at V and 1 base at J, with 7 bases between the two ends. The germline V gene encodes CDR1 LNHNV and CDR2 YYDKDF (reference sequence).

The genes are TRBV6-6 and TRBJ1-1, with D unclear. Per the germline V gene, CDR1 is MNHNY and CDR2 is SVGAGI (reference sequence). V gave up 2 bases and J gave up 2 bases, with 9 bases separating them. The CDR3 has 14 amino acids. This chain's CDR3 is CASSYPEPNTEAFF. CDR3 nucleotide sequence: TGTGCCAGCAGTTACCCCGAACCTAACACTGAAGCTTTCTTT.

The V call is TRBV27, the J call TRBJ1-1; TRBD1 might be the D (5 bases). The V end lost 0 bases, the J end lost 0 bases, and 26 bases lay between the germline ends. The CDR3 has 21 amino acids. Germline CDR1 is MNHEY and CDR2 is SMNVEV (reference sequence). The CDR3 here is CASSLSNRLWDRRRMNTEAFF. The CDR3 DNA sequence: TGTGCCAGCAGTTTATCGAACCGTCTATGGGACCGCAGGCGGATGAACACTGAAGCTTTCTTT.